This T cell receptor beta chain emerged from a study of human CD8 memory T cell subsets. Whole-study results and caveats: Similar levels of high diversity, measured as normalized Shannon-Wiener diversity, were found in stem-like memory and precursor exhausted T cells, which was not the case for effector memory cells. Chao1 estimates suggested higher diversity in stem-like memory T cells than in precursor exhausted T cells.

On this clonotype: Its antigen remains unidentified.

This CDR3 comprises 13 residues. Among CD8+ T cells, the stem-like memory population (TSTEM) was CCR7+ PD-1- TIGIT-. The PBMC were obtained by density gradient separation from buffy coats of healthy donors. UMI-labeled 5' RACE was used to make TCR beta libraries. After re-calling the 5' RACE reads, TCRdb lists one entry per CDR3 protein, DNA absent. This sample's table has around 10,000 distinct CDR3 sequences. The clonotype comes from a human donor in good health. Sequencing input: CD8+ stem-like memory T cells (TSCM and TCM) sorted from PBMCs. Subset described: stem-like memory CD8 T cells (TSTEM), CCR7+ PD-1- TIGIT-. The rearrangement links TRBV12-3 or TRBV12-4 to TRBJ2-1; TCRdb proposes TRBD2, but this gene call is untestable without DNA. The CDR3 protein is CASSYLLAGGRFF.